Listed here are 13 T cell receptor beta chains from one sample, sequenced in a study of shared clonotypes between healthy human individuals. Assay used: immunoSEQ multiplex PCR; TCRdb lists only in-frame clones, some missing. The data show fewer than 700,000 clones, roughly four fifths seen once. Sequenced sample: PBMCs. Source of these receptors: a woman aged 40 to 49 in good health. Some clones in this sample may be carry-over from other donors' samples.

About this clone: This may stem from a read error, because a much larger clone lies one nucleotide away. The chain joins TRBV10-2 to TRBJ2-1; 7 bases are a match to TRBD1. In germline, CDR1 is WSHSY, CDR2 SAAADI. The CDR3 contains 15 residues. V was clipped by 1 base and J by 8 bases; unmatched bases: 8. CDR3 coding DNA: TGCGCCAGCAGTGAGTATGACAGGGCCCAAGATGAGCAGTTCTTC. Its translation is CASSEYDRAQDEQFF.

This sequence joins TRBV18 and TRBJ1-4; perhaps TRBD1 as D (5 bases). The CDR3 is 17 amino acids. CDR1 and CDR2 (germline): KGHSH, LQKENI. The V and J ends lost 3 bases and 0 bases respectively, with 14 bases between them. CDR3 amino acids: CASSPNVLTATNEKLFF. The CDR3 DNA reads TGTGCCAGCTCACCTAATGTCCTGACAGCAACTAATGAAAAACTGTTTTTT. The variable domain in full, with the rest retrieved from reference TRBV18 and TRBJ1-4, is NAGVMQNPRHLVRRRGQEARLRCSPMKGHSHVYWYRQLPEEGLKFMVYLQKENIIDESGMPKERFSAEFPKEGPSILRIQQVVRGDSAAYFCASSPNVLTATNEKLFFGSGTQLSVL.

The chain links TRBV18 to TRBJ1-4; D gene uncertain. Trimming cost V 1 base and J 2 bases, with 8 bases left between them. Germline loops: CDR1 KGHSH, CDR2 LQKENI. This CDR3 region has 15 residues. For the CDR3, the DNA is TGTGCCAGCTCACCACAGTTGGACACTAATGAAAAACTGTTTTTT. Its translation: CASSPQLDTNEKLFF.

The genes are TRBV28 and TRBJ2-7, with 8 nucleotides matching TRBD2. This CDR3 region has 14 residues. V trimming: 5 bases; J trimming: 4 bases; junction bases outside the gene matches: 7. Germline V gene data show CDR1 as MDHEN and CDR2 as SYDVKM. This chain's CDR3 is CASSRGGLPYEQYF. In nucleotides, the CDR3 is TGTGCCAGCAGTCGGGGGGGACTACCGTACGAGCAGTACTTC.

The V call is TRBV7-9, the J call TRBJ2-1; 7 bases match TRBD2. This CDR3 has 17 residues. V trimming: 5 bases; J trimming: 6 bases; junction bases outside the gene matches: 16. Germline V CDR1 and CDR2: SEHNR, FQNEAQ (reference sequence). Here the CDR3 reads CASSLVREIVTSNEQFF. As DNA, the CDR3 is TGTGCCAGCAGCCTAGTGCGGGAGATCGTCACTTCCAATGAGCAGTTCTTC.

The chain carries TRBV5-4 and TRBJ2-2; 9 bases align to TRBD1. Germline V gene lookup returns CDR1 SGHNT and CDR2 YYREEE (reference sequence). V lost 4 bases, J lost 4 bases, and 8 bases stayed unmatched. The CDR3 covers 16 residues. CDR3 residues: CASSPGTGRSTGELFF. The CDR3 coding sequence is TGTGCCAGCAGCCCCGGGACAGGGAGGTCCACCGGGGAGCTGTTTTTT.

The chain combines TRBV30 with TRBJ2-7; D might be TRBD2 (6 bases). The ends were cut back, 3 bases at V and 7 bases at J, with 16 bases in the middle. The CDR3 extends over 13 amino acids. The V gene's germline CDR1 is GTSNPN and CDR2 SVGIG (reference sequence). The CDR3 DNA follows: TGTGCCTGGAGATTGTGGGGGGTGGGAGAGCAGTACTTC. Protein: CAWRLWGVGEQYF.

The CDR3 is CASKDVATSQETQYF. The CDR3 nucleotides are TGTGCCAGCAAGGACGTGGCTACTTCCCAAGAGACCCAGTACTTC. The chain carries TRBV2 and TRBJ2-5, with D uncertain. The V end was cut by 7 bases, the J end by 1 base, with 16 bases between. The CDR3 has 15 residues. Per germline, CDR1 SNHLY and CDR2 FYNNEI.

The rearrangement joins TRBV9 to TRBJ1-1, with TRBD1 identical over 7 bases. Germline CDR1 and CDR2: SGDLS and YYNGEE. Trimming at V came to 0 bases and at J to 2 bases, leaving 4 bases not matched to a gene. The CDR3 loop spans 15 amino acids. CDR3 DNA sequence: TGTGCCAGCAGCGTAGCAGGGGGTGCTAACACTGAAGCTTTCTTT. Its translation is CASSVAGGANTEAFF.

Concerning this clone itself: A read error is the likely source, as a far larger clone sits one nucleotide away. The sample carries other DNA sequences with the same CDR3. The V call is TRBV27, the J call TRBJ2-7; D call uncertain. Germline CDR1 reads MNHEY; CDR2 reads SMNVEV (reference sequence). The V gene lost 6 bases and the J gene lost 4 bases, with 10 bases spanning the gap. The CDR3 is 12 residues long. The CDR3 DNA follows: TGTGCCAGCAGGCCCCCCTCGTACGAGCAGTACTTC. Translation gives CASRPPSYEQYF.

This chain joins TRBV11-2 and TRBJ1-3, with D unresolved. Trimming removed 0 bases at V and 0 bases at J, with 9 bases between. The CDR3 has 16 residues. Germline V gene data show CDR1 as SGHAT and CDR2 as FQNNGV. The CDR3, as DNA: TGTGCCAGCAGCTTAGATTTGGCAGTCTCTGGAAACACCATATATTTT. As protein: CASSLDLAVSGNTIYF.

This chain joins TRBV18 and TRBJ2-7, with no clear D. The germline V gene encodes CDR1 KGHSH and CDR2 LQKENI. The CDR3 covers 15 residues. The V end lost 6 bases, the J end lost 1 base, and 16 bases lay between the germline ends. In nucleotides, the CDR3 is TGTGCCAGCTCGCCGACATCGACCTCGTCCTACGAGCAGTACTTC. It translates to CASSPTSTSSYEQYF.

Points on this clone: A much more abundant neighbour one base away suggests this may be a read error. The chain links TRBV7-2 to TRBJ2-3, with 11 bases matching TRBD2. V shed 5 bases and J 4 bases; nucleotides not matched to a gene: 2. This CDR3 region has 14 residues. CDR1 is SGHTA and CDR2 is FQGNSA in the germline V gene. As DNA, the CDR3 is TGTGCCAGCAGCCTTAGCGGGAGGGCAGATACGCAGTATTTT. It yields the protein CASSLSGRADTQYF.